This T cell receptor beta chain was sequenced during a study of T cells after yellow fever vaccination. Study observations and caveats: Among primary-vaccination clones, most reappeared after the booster, at just under 98% for CD4 and under 90% for CD8. Only a minor proportion of clonotypes was detected across both CD4 and CD8 compartments.

This clonotype was recorded at least ten times. Its antigen remains unidentified. The authors made TCR cDNA by 5'RACE template switching, adding a universal primer site and UMIs. TCRdb fed the 5' RACE reads into MiXCR, producing one record per CDR3 protein. Seen here are some 340,000 distinct CDR3 sequences, about 11% observed once, and the top ten hold about 3.5%. This CDR3 is built from 13 residues. With V trimmed by 3 bases and J by 5 bases, 3 bases remained unmatched. Per the germline V gene, CDR1 is SGHTA and CDR2 is FQGNSA. Sequences were derived from CD4+ T cells sorted from PBMCs, sampled 45 days after the yellow fever booster vaccination. The chain combines TRBV7-2 with TRBJ2-5, with 7 bases aligning to TRBD2. The origin of this receptor is a man between 18 and 35 years old who received the YFV17D yellow fever vaccine. CDR3 residues: CASSFAGDETQYF. CDR3 nucleotide sequence: TGTGCCAGCAGCTTTGCGGGGGATGAGACCCAGTACTTC.